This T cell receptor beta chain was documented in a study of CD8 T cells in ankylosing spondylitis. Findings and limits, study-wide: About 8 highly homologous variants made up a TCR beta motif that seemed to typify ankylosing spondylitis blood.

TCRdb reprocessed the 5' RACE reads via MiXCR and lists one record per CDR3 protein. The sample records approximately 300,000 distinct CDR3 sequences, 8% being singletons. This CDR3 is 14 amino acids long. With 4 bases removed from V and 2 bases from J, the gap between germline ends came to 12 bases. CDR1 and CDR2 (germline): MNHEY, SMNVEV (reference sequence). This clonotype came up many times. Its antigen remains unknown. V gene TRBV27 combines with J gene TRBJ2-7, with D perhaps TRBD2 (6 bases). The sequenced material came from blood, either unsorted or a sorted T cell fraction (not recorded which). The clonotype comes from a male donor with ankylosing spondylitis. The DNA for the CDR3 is TGTGCCAGCAGTTCGGGGGAACAAGCCTACGAGCAGTACTTC. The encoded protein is CASSSGEQAYEQYF.